The next 29 T cell receptor beta chains were all read from a single sample in a study of patients and donors after allogeneic stem cell transplantation. TCRdb reprocessed the RT-PCR reads with MiXCR, giving one entry per CDR3 protein. The sample comprises under 200,000 distinct CDR3 sequences, 20% to 25% of which are singletons, and 20% to 30% rests with the top ten. Sequencing was done on a sample of blood, either unsorted or a sorted T cell fraction (not recorded which). The receptors come from a human donor who was either an allogeneic HSCT recipient or a stem cell or donor lymphocyte infusion donor (not recorded which). It is not recorded whose cells these are; they may come from a transplant donor.

The chain carries TRBV21-1 and TRBJ2-1; the listed D gene, TRBD1, was not tested against the DNA. TRBV21-1 is tagged as a pseudogene. This CDR3 is built from 13 residues. CDR3 amino acids: CASTGQSYNEQFF. The CDR3, as DNA: TGTGCCAGCACGGGACAGTCCTACAATGAGCAGTTCTTC.

This clonotype has only a few counts. Written as DNA, the CDR3 is TGCAGTGCTAGGGACAGAAAAAATCAGCCCCAGCATTTT. This codes for CSARDRKNQPQHF. The chain links TRBV20-1 to TRBJ1-5, with D possibly being TRBD1 (6 bases). CDR1 and CDR2 from the germline V gene are DFQATT and SNEGSKA (reference sequence). The length of the CDR3 is 13 residues. V was trimmed by 3 bases and J by 4 bases, leaving 10 bases between them.

Comment on this clonotype: No conserved phenylalanine or tryptophan ends this CDR3, so it is likely a read error. The CDR3 spells CASSPGQGYGYTS. For the CDR3, the DNA is TGCGCCAGCAGCCCGGGACAGGGCTATGGCTACACCTCC. This chain links TRBV5-1 with TRBJ1-2; 9 bases map to TRBD1. This CDR3 comprises 13 residues. Germline V gene lookup returns CDR1 SGHRS and CDR2 YFSETQ. The V and J ends lost 4 bases and 4 bases, in that order; junction bases with no gene match: 2.

The table lists this clonotype with a count of one. The rearrangement links TRBV12-3 or TRBV12-4 to TRBJ2-7, with D unresolved. The CDR3 loop spans 14 amino acids. V gave up 3 bases and J gave up 3 bases, with 12 bases separating them. The DNA for the CDR3 is TGTGCCAGCAGTTTCAGGACGGTCCTCTACGAGCAGTACTTC. This gives the protein CASSFRTVLYEQYF.

This clonotype was observed a handful of times. This sequence joins TRBV12-3 or TRBV12-4 and TRBJ2-3, with D uncertain. Between the trimmed V and J ends, which lost 6 bases and 2 bases, there was a span of 6 bases. CDR3 length: 12 amino acids. The DNA of the CDR3 is TGTGCCAGCAGCTTCCACACAGATACGCAGTATTTT. Encoded protein: CASSFHTDTQYF.

The chain joins TRBV29-1 to TRBJ2-1; D gene unclear. This CDR3 spans 13 amino acids. Germline V CDR1 and CDR2: SQVTM, ANQGSEA. Trimming pared 5 bases from V and 0 bases from J, leaving 8 bases between. CDR3 DNA sequence: TGCAGCGTTCCACCACTCTCCTACAATGAGCAGTTCTTC. The encoded protein is CSVPPLSYNEQFF.

The chain uses TRBV18 and TRBJ2-3; D is ambiguous. Germline lookup yields CDR1 KGHSH and CDR2 LQKENI. This CDR3 has 15 amino acids. The germline V and J ends were trimmed by 3 bases and 2 bases, with 12 bases remaining between them. CDR3 nucleotides: TGTGCCAGCTCACCGACGCGAAGAGACACAGATACGCAGTATTTT. Residues: CASSPTRRDTDTQYF. Full variable domain (missing parts from reference TRBV18 and TRBJ2-3): NAGVMQNPRHLVRRRGQEARLRCSPMKGHSHVYWYRQLPEEGLKFMVYLQKENIIDESGMPKERFSAEFPKEGPSILRIQQVVRGDSAAYFCASSPTRRDTDTQYFGPGTRLTVL.

The chain has TRBV27 and TRBJ1-2; TRBD1 agrees at 10 bases. The CDR3 is 13 residues long. Losses at the gene ends were 6 bases for V and 8 bases for J; bases not matched to a gene: 6. Germline V lookup: CDR1 MNHEY, CDR2 SMNVEV (reference sequence). CDR3 in DNA: TGTGCCAGCAGCGGGACAGGGGAAGGCGGCTACACCTTC. It specifies CASSGTGEGGYTF.

The sample holds a few counts of this clonotype. V is TRBV4-1 and J is TRBJ1-1; D is uncertain. Germline V gives CDR1 MGHRA, CDR2 YSYEKL. V shed 8 bases and J shed 0 bases, with 19 bases lying between them. CDR3 size: 16 residues. CDR3 DNA sequence: TGCGCCAGCGCCCCCTTTATAGCTGTTCTGAACACTGAAGCTTTCTTT. Its translation is CASAPFIAVLNTEAFF.

The chain joins TRBV2 to TRBJ2-2; 8 nucleotides line up with TRBD1. V lost 4 bases to trimming and J lost 1 base; unmatched junction nucleotides: 2. This CDR3 contains 15 residues. Germline CDR1 and CDR2: SNHLY and FYNNEI. DNA for the CDR3: TGTGCCAGCAGTGGACAGGGGAGGAACACCGGGGAGCTGTTTTTT. Its translation is CASSGQGRNTGELFF.

This clonotype occurred a few times. The chain recombines TRBV2 with TRBJ2-5, with TRBD2 identical over 11 bases. Germline V lookup: CDR1 SNHLY, CDR2 FYNNEI. V was pared by 6 bases and J by 4 bases, with 7 bases of the junction left unmatched. The CDR3 is made up of 15 amino acids. The CDR3: CASRRLAGNGETQYF. DNA of the CDR3: TGTGCCAGCAGGAGACTAGCGGGGAATGGAGAGACCCAGTACTTC.

This clonotype was counted between two and nine times. The rearrangement links TRBV12-3 or TRBV12-4 to TRBJ2-7; 7 positions agree with TRBD2. The CDR3 runs 14 residues. V dropped 3 bases and J dropped 0; count of bases not matched to a gene: 2. The CDR3 sequence: CASSFTSDSYEQYF. In DNA form, the CDR3 reads TGTGCCAGCAGTTTCACTAGCGACTCCTACGAGCAGTACTTC.

The table lists this clonotype with a few counts. The V call is TRBV29-1, the J call TRBJ2-1; TRBD1 matches 10 bases. Germline V lookup: CDR1 SQVTM, CDR2 ANQGSEA. CDR3 length equals 13 residues. V shed 7 bases and J 8 bases; nucleotides not matched to a gene: 8. The CDR3: CSAPGQGIHEQFF. The CDR3, as DNA: TGCAGCGCCCCGGGACAGGGGATCCATGAGCAGTTCTTC.

The CDR3 DNA sequence: TGTGCCAGCAGCCAAAAAACAACAGATACGCAGTATTTT. Its protein is CASSQKTTDTQYF. V and J are TRBV3-1 and TRBJ2-3; no firm D call. This CDR3 is 13 amino acids long. Germline CDR1 and CDR2: LGHDT and YNNKEL (reference sequence). V was clipped by 2 bases and J by 3 bases, with 6 bases between them.

This rearrangement joins TRBV7-6 to TRBJ2-2, with 7 nucleotides matching TRBD1. The germline gives CDR1 SGHVS, CDR2 FNYEAQ. The CDR3 is made up of 15 amino acids. V lost 1 base and J lost 5; bases outside the gene matches: 4. This CDR3 is CASSLEVRGTGELFF. CDR3 bases: TGTGCCAGCAGCTTAGAGGTCAGGGGGACCGGGGAGCTGTTTTTT.

In this sample, this clonotype turned up a few times. The chain carries TRBV11-2 and TRBJ2-3; 11 nucleotides align to TRBD2. J lost 5 bases, V lost 0 bases, and 4 bases had no gene match. CDR1 is SGHAT, CDR2 FQNNGV, per germline. CDR3 size: 16 residues. DNA for the CDR3: TGTGCCAGCAGCTTAGAAGGAGGACTAGCGGGAGATACGCAGTATTTT. This codes for CASSLEGGLAGDTQYF.

CDR3 nucleotide sequence: TGCAGGATCCCCCTCGGGGCTAGCGATACAGATACGCAGTATTTT. It translates to CRIPLGASDTDTQYF. V usage is TRBV20-1 and J usage is TRBJ2-3; the D gene is possibly TRBD2 (6 bases). The CDR3 totals 15 residues. CDR1 and CDR2 (germline): DFQATT, SNEGSKA (reference sequence).

This clonotype has just a few counts. J is TRBJ2-2 and V is TRBV5-1; perhaps TRBD1 as D (5 bases). The germline V gene has CDR1 SGHRS and CDR2 YFSETQ. The CDR3 consists of 14 residues. V lost 0 bases and J lost 6, with 9 bases in between. CDR3 protein: CASSLEGEAGELFF. The CDR3 DNA reads TGCGCCAGCAGCTTGGAAGGGGAAGCCGGGGAGCTGTTTTTT.

The rearrangement uses TRBV25-1 and TRBJ2-1; 9 nucleotides agree with TRBD2. J was trimmed by 8 bases and V by 4 bases; bases with no gene match: 15. Looked up from germline, CDR1 is MGHDK and CDR2 is SYGVNS. The CDR3 runs to 17 residues. The CDR3 here is CASSGFDSIAGVYEQFF. DNA for the CDR3: TGTGCCAGCAGTGGATTCGACTCAATAGCGGGAGTCTATGAGCAGTTCTTC.

The chain joins TRBV12-3 or TRBV12-4 to TRBJ1-1; 7 positions match TRBD1. The CDR3 runs 13 residues. V dropped 2 bases and J dropped 10; count of bases not matched to a gene: 7. The CDR3: CASSLKAGGRAFF. For the CDR3, the DNA is TGTGCCAGCAGTTTAAAAGCAGGGGGGAGAGCTTTCTTT.

This clonotype was counted only a few times. The J gene is TRBJ2-1, the V gene TRBV11-2; D possibly corresponds to TRBD1 (6 bases). With 3 bases removed from V and 7 bases from J, the gap between germline ends came to 16 bases. The germline gives CDR1 SGHAT, CDR2 FQNNGV. This CDR3 region has 15 residues. The CDR3 DNA sequence: TGTGCCAGCAGCTTTCAACAGGGATGGTCTAATGAGCAGTTCTTC. Its protein product is CASSFQQGWSNEQFF.

The chain has TRBV12-3 or TRBV12-4 and TRBJ2-7; a weak D match, TRBD2 (6 bases). Deletions cut 6 bases from V and 5 bases from J, with 14 bases between. The CDR3 sequence is 13 residues long. The CDR3 reads CASSPQGGNEQYF. The CDR3 coding sequence is TGTGCCAGCAGCCCTCAGGGAGGAAACGAGCAGTACTTC.

This clonotype appeared a few times. The chain links TRBV29-1 to TRBJ2-1, with D perhaps TRBD2 (6 bases). CDR1 SQVTM and CDR2 ANQGSEA come from the germline V gene. This CDR3 is 14 amino acids long. With 8 bases removed from V and 7 bases from J, the gap between germline ends came to 21 bases. CDR3 sequence: CSLAPAGRGNEQFF. The CDR3 DNA sequence: TGCAGCCTTGCCCCGGCAGGGCGGGGTAATGAGCAGTTCTTC.

This clonotype occurred many times. The CDR3 is CRATGGHASEAFF. Written as DNA, the CDR3 is TGCAGGGCCACTGGAGGGCATGCCTCTGAAGCTTTCTTT. The genes are TRBV20-1 and TRBJ1-1; D gene uncertain. Germline V gives CDR1 DFQATT, CDR2 SNEGSKA (reference sequence). This CDR3 region has 13 residues.

The J gene is TRBJ2-1, the V gene TRBV3-1, with 9 bases aligning to TRBD2. CDR1 and CDR2 from the germline V gene are LGHDT and YNNKEL (reference sequence). The CDR3 extends over 16 amino acids. J gave up 2 bases and V 4 bases, and 6 bases lay outside the gene matches. The CDR3 sequence is CASSLSGGGAYNEQFF. The CDR3 nucleotides are TGTGCCAGCAGCCTCAGTGGCGGGGGGGCCTACAATGAGCAGTTCTTC.

The chain is built from TRBV12-3 or TRBV12-4 and TRBJ1-5, with 9 bases fitting TRBD1. The CDR3 contains 13 residues. V gave up 5 bases and J gave up 5 bases; unmatched junction bases: 1. CDR3 in amino acids: CASSTGGYQPQHF. In DNA, the CDR3 is TGTGCCAGCAGTACAGGGGGCTATCAGCCCCAGCATTTT.

CDR3 in DNA: TGCGCCAGCAACCTACTGACTAGCGGGAGTACGCATGAGCAGTTCTTC. It yields the protein CASNLLTSGSTHEQFF. The chain is built from TRBV5-1 and TRBJ2-1, with 12 bases identical to TRBD2. The CDR3 consists of 16 residues. Germline loops: CDR1 SGHRS, CDR2 YFSETQ. Trimming cost V 6 bases and J 8 bases; bases outside gene matches: 12.

This clonotype has only a few counts. The chain has TRBV20-1 and TRBJ2-1; D remains unclear. The CDR3 covers 17 residues. CDR1 DFQATT and CDR2 SNEGSKA come from the germline V gene (reference sequence). The germline V and J ends were trimmed by 1 base and 4 bases, with 20 bases remaining between them. CDR3 protein: CSARVSRSTSTYNEQFF. In nucleotides, the CDR3 is TGCAGTGCTAGAGTCTCTCGCTCGACGAGTACTTACAATGAGCAGTTCTTC.

V and J are TRBV11-1 and TRBJ2-1; 8 bases match TRBD2. The J segment lost 5 bases and the V segment lost 3 bases, leaving 6 bases of the junction unmatched. CDR3 length equals 15 residues. Germline V gene data show CDR1 as SGHAT and CDR2 as FQDESV (reference sequence). The DNA of the CDR3 is TGTGCCAGCAGCTTGGACCCGGGAGGGAACAATGAGCAGTTCTTC. This codes for CASSLDPGGNNEQFF. Based on the CDR3 plus reference TRBV11-1 and TRBJ2-1, the full variable domain is EAEVAQSPRYKITEKSQAVAFWCDPISGHATLYWYRQILGQGPELLVQFQDESVVDDSQLPKDRFSAERLKGVDSTLKIQPAELGDSAMYLCASSLDPGGNNEQFFGPGTRLTVL.